The 10 T cell receptor beta chains given below trace back to one sample, sequenced in a study of blood T cell repertoires in COVID-19. Some clones are missing from TCRdb's copy, which holds only in-frame ones; the method was immunoSEQ multiplex PCR. The table shows 200,000 to 250,000 clones, with approximately 83% occurring only once. Sequenced: peripheral blood. The receptors come from a woman in her twenties or thirties who had recovered from COVID-19.

V is TRBV28 and J is TRBJ2-1; 12 bases agree with TRBD2. V lost 1 base, J lost 2 bases, and 0 bases stayed unmatched. CDR3 size: 16 residues. Germline V gene lookup returns CDR1 MDHEN and CDR2 SYDVKM. CDR3 residues: CASSLSSGGAYNEQFF. CDR3 nucleotides: TGTGCCAGCAGTTTATCTAGCGGGGGGGCCTACAATGAGCAGTTCTTC.

This clone was recorded once. The chain employs TRBV6-5 and TRBJ1-4; D is possibly TRBD1 (5 bases). This CDR3 is built from 15 residues. Per the germline V gene, CDR1 is MNHEY and CDR2 is SVGAGI. Deletions cut 2 bases from V and 6 bases from J, with 13 bases between. CDR3 sequence: CASSYVGGRDEKLFF. The CDR3 nucleotides are TGTGCCAGCAGTTACGTAGGTGGCAGGGATGAAAAACTGTTTTTT.

The chain links TRBV3-1 (or the pseudogene TRBV3-2) to TRBJ2-2; D perhaps matches TRBD1 (6 bases). Germline V gives CDR1 LGHDT, CDR2 YNNKEL (reference sequence). Trimming cost V 8 bases and J 1 base, with 11 bases left between them. The CDR3 is 14 amino acids. The CDR3 region is CASQGPLNTGELFF. CDR3 nucleotides: TGTGCCAGCCAGGGGCCCCTGAACACCGGGGAGCTGTTTTTT.

V is TRBV7-2 and J is TRBJ2-7; D call uncertain. There are 13 residues in the CDR3. Looked up from germline, CDR1 is SGHTA and CDR2 is FQGNSA. V gave up 1 base and J gave up 6 bases, with 10 bases separating them. Here the CDR3 reads CASSLVDQVEQYF. CDR3 DNA sequence: TGTGCCAGCAGCTTAGTAGACCAGGTCGAGCAGTACTTC.

V usage is TRBV5-1 and J usage is TRBJ2-7, with D possibly being TRBD1 (7 bases). Germline assignment: CDR1 SGHRS and CDR2 YFSETQ. The V end was cut by 2 bases, the J end by 5 bases, with 20 bases between. The CDR3 totals 16 residues. The CDR3 is CASSLYDRAQRDEQYF. CDR3 in DNA: TGCGCCAGCAGCTTATACGACAGGGCCCAGCGGGACGAGCAGTACTTC.

This chain connects TRBV28 to TRBJ1-2, with 7 bases fitting TRBD1. Germline V gene lookup returns CDR1 MDHEN and CDR2 SYDVKM. J gave up 4 bases and V 5 bases, and 1 base lay outside the gene matches. The CDR3 extends over 12 amino acids. The CDR3 region has the DNA TGTGCCAGCAGTGCAGGGGGCTATGGCTACACCTTC. Translated: CASSAGGYGYTF.

The chain uses TRBV7-9 and TRBJ2-2; 9 bases agree with TRBD2. Germline V gives CDR1 SEHNR, CDR2 FQNEAQ (reference sequence). This CDR3 has 15 residues. The ends lost 9 bases at V and 1 base at J; junction bases unmatched: 6. DNA for the CDR3: TGTGCCAGTCTCATAGCGGGAGTGAACACCGGGGAGCTGTTTTTT. This sequence encodes CASLIAGVNTGELFF.

The rearrangement joins TRBV19 to TRBJ1-1; D remains unclear. Trimming took 5 bases from V and 8 from J, leaving 24 bases between them. The CDR3 is made up of 16 amino acids. Germline V CDR1 and CDR2: LNHDA, SQIVND (reference sequence). The CDR3, as DNA: TGTGCCAGTAGTTCCACAAGGGAGTACCCGGTCACCGAAGCTTTCTTT. As protein: CASSSTREYPVTEAFF. The full variable domain, with the rest looked up from reference TRBV19 and TRBJ1-1, is DGGITQSPKYLFRKEGQNVTLSCEQNLNHDAMYWYRQDPGQGLRLIYYSQIVNDFQKGDIAEGYSVSREKKESFPLTVTSAQKNPTAFYLCASSSTREYPVTEAFFGQGTRLTVV.

The chain is built from TRBV2 and TRBJ1-2; a weak D match, TRBD1 (5 bases). V shed 2 bases and J shed 6 bases, with 13 bases lying between them. CDR3 size: 14 residues. Germline CDR1 is SNHLY and CDR2 is FYNNEI. The CDR3 region is CASSERAGVHGYTF. The DNA of the CDR3 is TGTGCCAGCAGTGAAAGGGCGGGGGTGCATGGCTACACCTTC.

The chain combines TRBV4-1 with TRBJ1-4; D is possibly TRBD1 (6 bases). Germline CDR1 is MGHRA and CDR2 is YSYEKL. Trimming removed 5 bases at V and 5 bases at J, with 15 bases between. This CDR3 is 15 amino acids long. The CDR3 region has the DNA TGCGCCAGCAGCTTGAGACAGGCGAACAATGAAAAACTGTTTTTT. Its translation is CASSLRQANNEKLFF.